The 17 T cell receptor beta chains below all came from one sample that was sequenced in a study of cytomegalovirus exposure and HLA in healthy donors. The PCR had 60 Vbeta and 13 Jbeta primers. Sequencing used immunoSEQ multiplex PCR; TCRdb keeps in-frame clones, though not all of them. The data show 150,000 to 200,000 clones, roughly 77% seen once. Material: PBMCs. The source of these receptors is a woman aged 45-60 years in good health and CMV-seronegative.

This chain joins TRBV7-2 and TRBJ2-3, with 10 bases matching TRBD1. Trimming at V came to 3 bases and at J to 2 bases, leaving 11 bases not matched to a gene. From germline, CDR1 is SGHTA and CDR2 FQGNSA. The CDR3 runs to 18 residues. The chain's CDR3 is CASSFKPSTGGLTDTQYF. DNA of the CDR3: TGTGCCAGCAGCTTCAAACCCTCGACAGGGGGCCTCACAGATACGCAGTATTTT.

The chain carries TRBV19 and TRBJ2-3, with a tentative D call TRBD1 (5 bases). V was cut by 4 bases and J by 1 base, with 18 bases left in between. Germline lookup yields CDR1 LNHDA and CDR2 SQIVND (reference sequence). This CDR3 region has 17 residues. The CDR3: CASSSEDKEFRTDTQYF. CDR3 in DNA: TGTGCCAGTAGTAGTGAGGACAAGGAATTTCGCACAGATACGCAGTATTTT.

The chain couples TRBV7-9 to TRBJ1-5; D gene ambiguous. The CDR3 length is 14 residues. CDR1 is SEHNR and CDR2 is FQNEAQ in the germline V gene (reference sequence). The V end lost 1 base, the J end lost 4 bases, and 8 bases lay between the germline ends. The CDR3 nucleotides read TGTGCCAGCAGCTTAGAGGGAGGTAATCAGCCCCAGCATTTT. Its translation: CASSLEGGNQPQHF.

This clone was observed a single time. This chain links TRBV4-3 with TRBJ2-5, with 10 bases identical to TRBD2. Germline lookup yields CDR1 LGHNA and CDR2 YSLEER. The CDR3 is made up of 16 amino acids. V lost 3 bases and J lost 1; bases outside the gene matches: 5. For the CDR3, the DNA is TGCGCCAGCAGCCACCAAGCGGGGGGGATCCAAGAGACCCAGTACTTC. It specifies CASSHQAGGIQETQYF.

V and J are TRBV7-9 and TRBJ2-5; 10 bases are a match to TRBD2. Trimming cost V 3 bases and J 2 bases; bases outside gene matches: 6. The CDR3 has 16 amino acids. Germline V lookup: CDR1 SEHNR, CDR2 FQNEAQ (reference sequence). CDR3 amino acids: CASSFHLLAGQETQYF. The CDR3 coding sequence is TGTGCCAGCAGCTTCCACCTACTAGCGGGACAAGAGACCCAGTACTTC.

This clone was observed a few times. The genes are TRBV4-2 and TRBJ1-4; D is undetermined. The CDR3 loop spans 15 amino acids. Germline V gene sequence: CDR1 LGHNA, CDR2 YNFKEQ. Between the trimmed V and J ends, which lost 0 bases and 4 bases, there was a span of 9 bases. The CDR3 DNA sequence: TGTGCCAGCAGCCAAGAAAAGGGAGGTAATGAAAAACTGTTTTTT. It codes for CASSQEKGGNEKLFF.

This chain uses TRBV6-1 with TRBJ2-5; D possibly corresponds to TRBD2 (6 bases). The CDR3 spans 14 residues. Germline-derived CDR1 and CDR2 are MNHNS and SASEGT. Trimming took off 5 bases at V and 4 bases at J, with 14 bases between the two ends. The CDR3 here is CASSTGTGGETQYF. The CDR3 DNA reads TGTGCCAGCAGTACGGGGACCGGGGGAGAGACCCAGTACTTC.

The genes are TRBV7-8 and TRBJ1-2; D gene uncertain. The CDR3 length is 15 residues. The V end was cut by 1 base, the J end by 5 bases, with 14 bases between. In germline, CDR1 is SGHVS, CDR2 FQNEAQ. The CDR3: CASSLGSEIPYGYTF. CDR3 coding DNA: TGTGCCAGCAGCTTAGGGAGTGAAATCCCTTATGGCTACACCTTC.

The chain combines TRBV5-1 with TRBJ1-6; weak D call: TRBD1 (5 bases). CDR1 SGHRS and CDR2 YFSETQ come from the germline V gene. V was cut by 4 bases and J by 9 bases, with 14 bases left in between. This CDR3 comprises 14 residues. The CDR3: CASSPGEKGSPLHF. The CDR3 coding sequence is TGCGCCAGCAGCCCGGGGGAGAAGGGTTCACCCCTCCACTTT.

This chain connects TRBV5-4 to TRBJ2-3, with TRBD1 identical over 7 bases. The V gene's germline CDR1 is SGHNT and CDR2 YYREEE (reference sequence). The CDR3 covers 16 residues. Trimming cost V 0 bases and J 3 bases; bases outside gene matches: 7. CDR3 residues: CASSLGVRGRTDTQYF. CDR3 in DNA: TGTGCCAGCAGCTTGGGGGTGAGGGGGCGGACAGATACGCAGTATTTT. Full variable domain (remainder filled in from reference TRBV5-4 and TRBJ2-3): ETGVTQSPTHLIKTRGQQVTLRCSSQSGHNTVSWYQQALGQGPQFIFQYYREEENGRGNFPPRFSGLQFPNYSSELNVNALELDDSALYLCASSLGVRGRTDTQYFGPGTRLTVL.

The chain has TRBV10-3 and TRBJ1-5, with D uncertain. Germline CDR1 ENHRY, CDR2 SYGVKD. The CDR3 spans 14 residues. The V gene lost 0 bases and the J gene lost 5 bases, with 8 bases spanning the gap. The CDR3 loop is CAISESRGYQPQHF. CDR3 DNA: TGTGCCATCAGTGAGTCGCGGGGATATCAGCCCCAGCATTTT.

This chain links TRBV4-1 with TRBJ2-5; D gene unclear. Trimming took off 3 bases at V and 5 bases at J, with 10 bases between the two ends. The CDR3 spans 13 residues. Germline assignment: CDR1 MGHRA and CDR2 YSYEKL. The CDR3 sequence: CASSQAPEETQYF. The CDR3, as DNA: TGCGCCAGCAGCCAGGCACCGGAGGAGACCCAGTACTTC.

The V call is TRBV15, the J call TRBJ1-5, with 7 bases lining up with TRBD1. The V gene's germline CDR1 is LNHNV and CDR2 YYDKDF (reference sequence). This CDR3 contains 16 residues. V gave up 3 bases and J gave up 4 bases; unmatched junction bases: 9. The CDR3 reads CATSRYSTGSNQPQHF. Here the CDR3 DNA reads TGTGCCACCAGCAGGTACTCGACAGGGTCGAATCAGCCCCAGCATTTT.

The chain couples TRBV6-5 to TRBJ2-1; TRBD2 aligns across 9 bases. CDR3 length: 15 residues. From germline, CDR1 is MNHEY and CDR2 SVGAGI. V shed 4 bases, J shed 2 bases, and the junction held 3 bases outside the gene matches. Here the CDR3 DNA reads TGTGCCAGCAGTTTAGCGGGAGCGCCCTACAATGAGCAGTTCTTC. It translates to CASSLAGAPYNEQFF.

The V gene is TRBV9, the J gene TRBJ1-5; D remains ambiguous. The CDR3 runs 13 residues. Per germline, CDR1 SGDLS and CDR2 YYNGEE. The V gene lost 0 bases and the J gene lost 8 bases, with 9 bases spanning the gap. The CDR3 DNA follows: TGTGCCAGCAGCGTAGACTTCTATGAGCCCCAGCATTTT. This gives the protein CASSVDFYEPQHF.

V usage is TRBV18 and J usage is TRBJ2-3; TRBD1 is a possible D gene (6 bases). The V gene lost 5 bases and the J gene lost 2 bases, with 17 bases spanning the gap. Germline CDR1 KGHSH, CDR2 LQKENI. There are 16 residues in the CDR3. The CDR3 region is CASSTTGTLHTDTQYF. The CDR3 DNA reads TGTGCCAGCTCAACAACCGGGACACTCCACACAGATACGCAGTATTTT.

This chain uses TRBV5-4 with TRBJ2-3; maybe TRBD2 (6 bases). The V gene lost 1 base and the J gene lost 3 bases, with 12 bases spanning the gap. The CDR3 is 15 residues long. The germline gives CDR1 SGHNT, CDR2 YYREEE (reference sequence). For the CDR3, the DNA is TGTGCCAGCAGCTTGCCGGGAGTGGGGACAGATACGCAGTATTTT. This gives the protein CASSLPGVGTDTQYF. Full variable domain (outside the CDR3, taken from reference TRBV5-4 and TRBJ2-3): ETGVTQSPTHLIKTRGQQVTLRCSSQSGHNTVSWYQQALGQGPQFIFQYYREEENGRGNFPPRFSGLQFPNYSSELNVNALELDDSALYLCASSLPGVGTDTQYFGPGTRLTVL.